This T cell receptor beta chain was captured by sequencing in a study of response to subunit inactivated influenza vaccine. Whole-study findings and limits: It was suggested by the authors that few new T cells are recruited by each seasonal influenza vaccination.

This clonotype has only a few counts. The target antigen is unknown. TCRdb reprocessed the RT-PCR reads via MiXCR and lists one record per CDR3 protein. This sample has under 550,000 distinct CDR3 sequences, with around 7.7% found just once. V lost 5 bases and J 3 bases, leaving 20 bases between the germline ends. There are 16 residues in the CDR3. The germline gives CDR1 SGHDT, CDR2 YYEEEE. The TCR comes from a man aged 45 to 70 who received an inactivated influenza vaccine. The sample was PBMCs from blood, taken around 2 years after vaccination. The chain is built from TRBV5-6 and TRBJ1-2; D uncertain. CDR3 residues: CASSLTPIGDHYGYTF. The CDR3 region has the DNA TGTGCCAGCAGTCTAACCCCGATCGGAGACCACTATGGCTACACCTTC.